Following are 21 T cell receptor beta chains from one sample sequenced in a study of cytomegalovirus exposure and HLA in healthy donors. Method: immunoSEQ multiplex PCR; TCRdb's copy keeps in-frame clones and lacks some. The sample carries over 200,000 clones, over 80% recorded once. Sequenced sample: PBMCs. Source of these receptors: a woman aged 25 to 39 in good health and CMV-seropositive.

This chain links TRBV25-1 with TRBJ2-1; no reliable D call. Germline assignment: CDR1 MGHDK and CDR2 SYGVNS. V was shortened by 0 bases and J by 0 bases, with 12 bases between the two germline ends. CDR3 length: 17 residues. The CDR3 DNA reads TGTGCCAGCAGTGAATACCTCACCAGGAGCTCCTACAATGAGCAGTTCTTC. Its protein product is CASSEYLTRSSYNEQFF.

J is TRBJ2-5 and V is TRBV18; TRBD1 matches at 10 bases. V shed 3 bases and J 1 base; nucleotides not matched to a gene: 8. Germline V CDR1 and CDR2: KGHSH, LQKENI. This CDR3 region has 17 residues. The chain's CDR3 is CASSPAGGQGFQETQYF. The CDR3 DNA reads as TGTGCCAGCTCACCGGCCGGGGGACAGGGGTTCCAAGAGACCCAGTACTTC.

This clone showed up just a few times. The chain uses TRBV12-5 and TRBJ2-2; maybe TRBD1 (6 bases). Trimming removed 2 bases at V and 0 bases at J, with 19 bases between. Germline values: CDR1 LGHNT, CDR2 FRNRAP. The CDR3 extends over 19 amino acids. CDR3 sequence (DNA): TGTGCTAGTGGTTTGATCCCGAGGACCGGGACAACGAACACCGGGGAGCTGTTTTTT. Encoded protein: CASGLIPRTGTTNTGELFF.

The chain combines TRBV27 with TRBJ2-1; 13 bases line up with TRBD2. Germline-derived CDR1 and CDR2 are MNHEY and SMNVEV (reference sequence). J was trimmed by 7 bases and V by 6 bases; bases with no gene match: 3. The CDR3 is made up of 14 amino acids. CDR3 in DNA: TGTGCCAGCAGGCGGACTAGCGGGAGTAATGAGCAGTTCTTC. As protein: CASRRTSGSNEQFF.

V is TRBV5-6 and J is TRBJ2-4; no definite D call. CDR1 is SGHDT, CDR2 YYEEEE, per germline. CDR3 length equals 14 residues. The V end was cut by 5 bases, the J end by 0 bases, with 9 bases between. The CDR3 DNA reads TGTGCCAGCAGTTTGCCCCTAGCCAAAAACATTCAGTACTTC. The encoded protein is CASSLPLAKNIQYF.

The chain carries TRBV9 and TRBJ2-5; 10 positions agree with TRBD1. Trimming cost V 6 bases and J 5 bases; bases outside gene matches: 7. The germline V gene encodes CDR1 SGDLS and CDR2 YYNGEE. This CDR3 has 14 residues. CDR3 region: CASTTGQGRETQYF. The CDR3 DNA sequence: TGTGCCAGCACAACGGGACAGGGGAGGGAGACCCAGTACTTC.

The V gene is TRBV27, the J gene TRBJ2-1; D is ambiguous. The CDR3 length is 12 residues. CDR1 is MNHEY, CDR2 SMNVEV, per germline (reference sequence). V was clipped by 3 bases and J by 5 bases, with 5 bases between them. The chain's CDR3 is CASSLDHNEQFF. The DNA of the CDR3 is TGTGCCAGCAGTTTGGACCACAATGAGCAGTTCTTC.

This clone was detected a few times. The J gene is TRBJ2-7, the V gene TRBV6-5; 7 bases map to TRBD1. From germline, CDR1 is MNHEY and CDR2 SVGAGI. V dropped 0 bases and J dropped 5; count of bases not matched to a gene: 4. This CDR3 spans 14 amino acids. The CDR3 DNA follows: TGTGCCAGCAGTTACTCGAAGGGGGCCCACGAGCAGTACTTC. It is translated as CASSYSKGAHEQYF.

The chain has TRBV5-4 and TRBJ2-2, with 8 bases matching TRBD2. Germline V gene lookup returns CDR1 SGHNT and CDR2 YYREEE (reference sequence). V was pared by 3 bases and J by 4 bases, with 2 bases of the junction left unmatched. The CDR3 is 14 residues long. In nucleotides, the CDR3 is TGTGCCAGCAGCTCGGGACTAGGCACCGGGGAGCTGTTTTTT. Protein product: CASSSGLGTGELFF. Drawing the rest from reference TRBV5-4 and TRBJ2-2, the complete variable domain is ETGVTQSPTHLIKTRGQQVTLRCSSQSGHNTVSWYQQALGQGPQFIFQYYREEENGRGNFPPRFSGLQFPNYSSELNVNALELDDSALYLCASSSGLGTGELFFGEGSRLTVL.

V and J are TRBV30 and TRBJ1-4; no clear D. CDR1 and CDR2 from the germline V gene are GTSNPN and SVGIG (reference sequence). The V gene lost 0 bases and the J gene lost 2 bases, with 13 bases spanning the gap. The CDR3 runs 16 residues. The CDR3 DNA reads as TGTGCCTGGAGTGTTGGGCGATTCACTACTAATGAAAAACTGTTTTTT. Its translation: CAWSVGRFTTNEKLFF.

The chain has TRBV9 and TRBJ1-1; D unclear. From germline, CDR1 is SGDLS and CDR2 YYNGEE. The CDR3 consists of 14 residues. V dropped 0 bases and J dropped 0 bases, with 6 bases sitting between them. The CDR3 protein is CASSVDSLNTEAFF. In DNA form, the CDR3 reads TGTGCCAGCAGCGTAGACAGCCTGAACACTGAAGCTTTCTTT.

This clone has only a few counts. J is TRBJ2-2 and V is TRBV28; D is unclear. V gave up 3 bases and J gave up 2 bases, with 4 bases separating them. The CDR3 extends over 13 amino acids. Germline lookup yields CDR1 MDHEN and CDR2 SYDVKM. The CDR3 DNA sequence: TGTGCCAGCAGTTTCAGTAACACCGGGGAGCTGTTTTTT. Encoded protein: CASSFSNTGELFF. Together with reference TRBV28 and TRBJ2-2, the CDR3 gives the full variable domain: DVKVTQSSRYLVKRTGEKVFLECVQDMDHENMFWYRQDPGLGLRLIYFSYDVKMKEKGDIPEGYSVSREKKERFSLILESASTNQTSMYLCASSFSNTGELFFGEGSRLTVL.

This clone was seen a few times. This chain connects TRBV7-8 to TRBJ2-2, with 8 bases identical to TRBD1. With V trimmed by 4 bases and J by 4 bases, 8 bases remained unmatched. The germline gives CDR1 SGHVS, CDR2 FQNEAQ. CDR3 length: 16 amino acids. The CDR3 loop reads CASSSGQGVFTGELFF. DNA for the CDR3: TGTGCCAGCAGCTCCGGACAGGGAGTTTTCACCGGGGAGCTGTTTTTT.

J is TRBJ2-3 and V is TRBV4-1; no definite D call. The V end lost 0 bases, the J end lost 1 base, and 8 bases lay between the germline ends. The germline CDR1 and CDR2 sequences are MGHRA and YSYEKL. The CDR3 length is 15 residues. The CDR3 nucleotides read TGCGCCAGCAGCCAAGATAACCGCGGCACAGATACGCAGTATTTT. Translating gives CASSQDNRGTDTQYF.

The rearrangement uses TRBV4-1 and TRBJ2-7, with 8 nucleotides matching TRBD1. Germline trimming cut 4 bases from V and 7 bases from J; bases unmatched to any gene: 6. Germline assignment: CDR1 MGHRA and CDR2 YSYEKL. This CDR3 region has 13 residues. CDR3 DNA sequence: TGCGCCAGCAGCCGGGGACAGGAACAGGAGCAGTACTTC. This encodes CASSRGQEQEQYF.

In DNA form, the CDR3 reads TGCAGCGCCGTACAGGTGGGATACGAGCAGTACTTC. Its translation is CSAVQVGYEQYF. The genes are TRBV29-1 and TRBJ2-7, with D possibly being TRBD1 (5 bases). This CDR3 region has 12 residues. Looked up from germline, CDR1 is SQVTM and CDR2 is ANQGSEA. Deletions cut 7 bases from V and 4 bases from J, with 14 bases between.

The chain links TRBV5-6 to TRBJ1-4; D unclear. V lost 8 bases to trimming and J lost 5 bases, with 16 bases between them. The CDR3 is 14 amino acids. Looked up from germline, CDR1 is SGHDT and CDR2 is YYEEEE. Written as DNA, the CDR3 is TGTGCCAGTTCGGTATACCCGAGGAATGAAAAACTGTTTTTT. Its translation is CASSVYPRNEKLFF.

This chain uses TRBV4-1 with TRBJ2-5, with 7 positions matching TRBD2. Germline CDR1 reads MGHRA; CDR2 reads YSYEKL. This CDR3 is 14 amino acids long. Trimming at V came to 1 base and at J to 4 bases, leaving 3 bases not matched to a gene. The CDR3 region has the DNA TGCGCCAGCAGCCAAGGCCCGGGGGGAGAGACCCAGTACTTC. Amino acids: CASSQGPGGETQYF.

CDR3 in amino acids: CAWSVLGGARYGYTF. In DNA form, the CDR3 reads TGTGCCTGGAGTGTACTGGGGGGGGCCCGCTATGGCTACACCTTC. The chain combines TRBV30 with TRBJ1-2, with a weak D call TRBD1 (6 bases). From germline, CDR1 is GTSNPN and CDR2 SVGIG (reference sequence). This CDR3 spans 15 amino acids. V lost 0 bases and J lost 4, with 15 bases in between.

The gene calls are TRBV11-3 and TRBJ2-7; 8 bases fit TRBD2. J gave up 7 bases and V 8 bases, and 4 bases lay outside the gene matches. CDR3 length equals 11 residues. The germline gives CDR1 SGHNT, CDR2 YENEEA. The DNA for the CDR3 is TGTGCCAGCTCACGGGAGGGGGAGCAGTACTTC. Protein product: CASSREGEQYF.

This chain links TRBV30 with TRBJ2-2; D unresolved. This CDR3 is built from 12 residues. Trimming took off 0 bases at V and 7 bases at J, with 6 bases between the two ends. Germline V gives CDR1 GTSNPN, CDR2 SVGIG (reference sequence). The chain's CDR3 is CAWSVYSGELFF. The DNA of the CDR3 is TGTGCCTGGAGTGTCTACAGCGGGGAGCTGTTTTTT.